Listed below are T cell receptor beta chains from one sample, sequenced in a study of neurological immune-mediated disorders. TCRdb passed the 5' RACE reads through MiXCR, listing each CDR3 protein once. The sample has tens of thousands of distinct CDR3 sequences, about 2.5% seen once. Sequenced input: PBMCs. The receptor set was obtained from a man aged 50-60 years with multiple sclerosis. Each CDR3 is given with its conserved first and last residue. The order of the fields is J gene, D gene, V gene, clone size, CDR3 protein, CDR3 DNA. A D gene is named only where the DNA matches it firmly. Some rows have no size entry. The others give once, few or many, or a class for an expanded clone.

>TRBJ2-5|.|TRBV3-1|many
CASSQTEETQYF
TGTGCCAGCAGCCAAACAGAAGAGACCCAGTACTTC
>TRBJ2-4|TRBD2|TRBV3-1|many
CASSQGRTSGGIQYF
TGTGCCAGCAGCCAAGGAAGGACTAGCGGCGGCATTCAGTACTTC
>TRBJ2-7|TRBD1|TRBV7-2|many
CASSSTTGVPTGEQYF
TGTGCCAGCAGCTCCACGACAGGGGTCCCTACTGGCGAGCAGTACTTC
>TRBJ1-4|TRBD1|TRBV12-3/TRBV12-4|many
CASSKDRGYEKLFF
TGTGCCAGCAGTAAAGACAGGGGATATGAAAAACTGTTTTTT
>TRBJ1-2|TRBD1|TRBV5-1|many
CASTFGDRDYYGYTF
TGCGCCAGCACCTTTGGGGACAGGGATTACTATGGCTACACCTTC
>TRBJ1-1|.|TRBV4-1|many
CASSQDPRVEEAFF
TGCGCCAGCAGCCAAGATCCGAGGGTTGAAGAAGCTTTCTTT
>TRBJ1-2|TRBD1|TRBV10-2|many
CASSDGQGAGYTF
TGCGCCAGCAGCGACGGACAGGGGGCTGGCTACACCTTC
>TRBJ1-2|.|TRBV6-5|many
CASRKVGSGGYTF
TGTGCCAGCAGAAAAGTTGGGAGTGGAGGCTACACCTTC
>TRBJ1-4|.|TRBV7-6|few
CASSLALSPNEKLFF
TGTGCCAGCAGCTTAGCGCTTTCACCCAATGAAAAACTGTTTTTT
>TRBJ1-2|.|TRBV12-3/TRBV12-4|many
CASSLTTGYGGYTF
TGTGCCAGCAGTTTAACGACAGGCTACGGTGGCTACACCTTC
>TRBJ2-3|TRBD2|TRBV9|many
CASSPSGGTTDTQYF
TGTGCCAGCAGCCCGAGCGGGGGGACGACAGATACGCAGTATTTT
>TRBJ2-5|TRBD2|TRBV7-2|many
CASSPRASGVARQETQYF
TGTGCCAGCAGCCCCCGAGCTAGCGGGGTCGCGCGTCAAGAGACCCAGTACTTC
>TRBJ2-1|.|TRBV29-1|medium-sized
CSVDHGTSQFF
TGCAGCGTTGACCACGGGACGTCTCAGTTCTTC
>TRBJ2-1|TRBD1|TRBV5-1|many
CASSTYRGSSYNEQFF
TGCGCCAGCAGCACGTACAGGGGGAGCTCCTACAATGAGCAGTTCTTC
>TRBJ1-1|.|TRBV5-1|many
CASSLTTGNTEAFF
TGCGCCAGCAGCTTAACGACGGGGAACACTGAAGCTTTCTTT
>TRBJ1-1|.|TRBV29-1|many
CSVGPSLSEAFF
TGCAGCGTTGGCCCGTCGTTGTCTGAAGCTTTCTTT
>TRBJ2-7|.|TRBV7-9|many
CASSPLEDYEQYF
TGTGCCAGCAGCCCTCTGGAGGACTACGAGCAGTACTTC
>TRBJ1-5|TRBD1|TRBV20-1|many
CSALDRVLGNQPQHF
TGCAGTGCCCTTGACAGGGTACTAGGCAATCAGCCCCAGCATTTT
>TRBJ2-7|.|TRBV6-6|many
CASSYTMDPYEQYF
TGTGCCAGCAGTTACACGATGGACCCCTACGAGCAGTACTTC
>TRBJ1-4|TRBD1|TRBV5-1|many
CASSPTGGYEKLFF
TGCGCCAGCAGCCCGACAGGGGGCTACGAAAAACTGTTTTTT
>TRBJ1-2|.|TRBV10-2|many
CASSRDDYGYTF
TGCGCCAGCAGCCGGGACGACTATGGCTACACCTTC
>TRBJ2-3|.|TRBV5-6|many
CASSFHGDTQYF
TGTGCCAGCAGCTTCCATGGCGATACGCAGTATTTT
>TRBJ2-3|TRBD1|TRBV24-1|many
CATSDRTGTSTDTQYF
TGTGCCACCAGTGACCGGACAGGTACGAGCACAGATACGCAGTATTTT
>TRBJ1-2|.|TRBV20-1|many
CSAPNPAGESYGYTF
TGCAGTGCTCCTAACCCCGCAGGGGAGTCCTATGGCTACACCTTC
>TRBJ1-6|.|TRBV5-1|few
CASSHTRARNSHLHF
TGCGCCAGCAGCCACACCCGGGCCAGAAATTCACACCTCCACTTT
>TRBJ1-4|.|TRBV5-1|many
CASSIDRNEKLFF
TGCGCCAGCAGCATCGACCGGAATGAAAAACTGTTTTTT
>TRBJ2-5|.|TRBV18|many
CASSSAGPKETQYF
TGTGCCAGCTCTTCGGCGGGACCTAAAGAGACCCAGTACTTC
>TRBJ2-3|.|TRBV12-3/TRBV12-4|many
CASSFHRGGWADTQYF
TGTGCCAGCAGTTTCCACAGGGGGGGCTGGGCAGATACGCAGTATTTT
>TRBJ2-1|TRBD2|TRBV12-3/TRBV12-4|many
CASSREGVEQFF
TGTGCCAGCAGCCGGGAGGGGGTTGAGCAGTTCTTC
>TRBJ1-2|.|TRBV20-1|many
CSATRTASYGYTF
TGCAGTGCTACGAGGACAGCTAGCTATGGCTACACCTTC
>TRBJ2-3|.|TRBV5-1|many
CASRPGGISTDTQYF
TGCGCCAGCAGGCCCGGGGGCATTAGCACAGATACGCAGTATTTT
>TRBJ1-2|.|TRBV20-1|few
CSAYREGTNYGYTF
TGCAGTGCATACAGGGAAGGTACTAACTATGGCTACACCTTC
>TRBJ2-7|.|TRBV6-2/TRBV6-3|many
CASSYSVDREAPLYEQYF
TGTGCCAGCAGTTACTCGGTCGACAGGGAGGCCCCTTTGTACGAGCAGTACTTC
>TRBJ2-1|TRBD2|TRBV18|many
CASSIIDHSGESNEQFF
TGTGCCAGCTCCATCATCGACCACAGCGGGGAGTCCAATGAGCAGTTCTTC
>TRBJ1-2|.|TRBV6-6|many
CASSINYGYTF
TGTGCCAGCAGTATTAACTATGGCTACACCTTC
>TRBJ2-3|.|TRBV7-9|many
CASRPPGDTQYF
TGTGCCAGCAGGCCTCCGGGAGATACGCAGTATTTT
>TRBJ2-3|.|TRBV6-5|many
CASSYRTSTDTQYF
TGTGCCAGCAGTTACAGGACCAGCACAGATACGCAGTATTTT
>TRBJ2-5|.|TRBV29-1|many
CSVERALGETQYF
TGCAGCGTTGAGAGAGCTTTGGGGGAGACCCAGTACTTC
>TRBJ1-1|.|TRBV5-1|many
CASSSTDNTEAFF
TGCGCCAGCAGCTCGACAGATAACACTGAAGCTTTCTTT
>TRBJ2-5|.|TRBV7-2|many
CASSPARRGGETQYF
TGTGCCAGCAGCCCCGCGAGGCGGGGAGGCGAGACCCAGTACTTC
>TRBJ2-2|.|TRBV21-1|many
CASSRRLVWETGELFF
TGTGCCAGCAGCCGTAGACTGGTCTGGGAGACCGGGGAGCTGTTTTTT
>TRBJ1-5|.|TRBV20-1|many
CSAQRGQGGQPQHF
TGCAGTGCACAGAGAGGACAAGGAGGGCAGCCCCAGCATTTT
>TRBJ2-3|TRBD2|TRBV7-2|many
CASRETSVADTQYF
TGTGCCAGCAGGGAGACTAGCGTGGCAGATACGCAGTATTTT
>TRBJ1-6|.|TRBV7-9|many
CASSQNQANSPLHF
TGTGCCAGCAGCCAAAACCAGGCTAATTCACCCCTCCACTTT
>TRBJ2-5|TRBD2|TRBV5-8|many
CASSTGLAGGLTQYF
TGTGCCAGCAGCACCGGACTAGCGGGGGGGTTGACCCAGTACTTC
>TRBJ2-3|.|TRBV4-3|few
CASSQGMGRSTDTQYF
TGCGCCAGCAGCCAAGGCATGGGCAGGAGCACAGATACGCAGTATTTT
>TRBJ2-7|.|TRBV28|many
CASSSPAGSTYEQYF
TGTGCCAGCAGTTCTCCGGCAGGGTCGACCTACGAGCAGTACTTC
>TRBJ2-3|.|TRBV12-3/TRBV12-4|many
CASSLGKGFPDTQYF
TGTGCCAGCAGTTTAGGGAAGGGGTTTCCAGATACGCAGTATTTT
>TRBJ2-2|TRBD1|TRBV20-1|many
CSARSGQGVIGELFF
TGCAGTGCTAGATCGGGACAGGGCGTAATCGGGGAGCTGTTTTTT
>TRBJ2-7|.|TRBV4-2|many
CASSPAQEIDYEQYF
TGTGCCAGCAGCCCAGCCCAGGAGATAGACTACGAGCAGTACTTC
>TRBJ2-7|.|TRBV9|.
CASSAAGTWTHEQYF
TGTGCCAGCAGCGCAGCCGGGACATGGACCCACGAGCAGTACTTC